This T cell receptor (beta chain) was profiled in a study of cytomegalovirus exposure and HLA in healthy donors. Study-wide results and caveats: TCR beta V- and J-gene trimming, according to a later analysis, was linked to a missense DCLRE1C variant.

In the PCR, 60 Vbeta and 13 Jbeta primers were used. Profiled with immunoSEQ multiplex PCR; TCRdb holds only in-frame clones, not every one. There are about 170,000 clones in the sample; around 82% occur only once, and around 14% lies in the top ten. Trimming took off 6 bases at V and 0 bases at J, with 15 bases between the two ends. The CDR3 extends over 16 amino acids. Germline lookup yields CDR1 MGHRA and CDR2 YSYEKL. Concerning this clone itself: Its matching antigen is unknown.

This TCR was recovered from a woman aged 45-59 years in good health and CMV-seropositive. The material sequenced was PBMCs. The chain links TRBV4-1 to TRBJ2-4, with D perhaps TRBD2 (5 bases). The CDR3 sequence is CASSRGLPLAKNIQYF. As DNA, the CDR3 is TGCGCCAGCAGTCGCGGACTTCCACTAGCCAAAAACATTCAGTACTTC.